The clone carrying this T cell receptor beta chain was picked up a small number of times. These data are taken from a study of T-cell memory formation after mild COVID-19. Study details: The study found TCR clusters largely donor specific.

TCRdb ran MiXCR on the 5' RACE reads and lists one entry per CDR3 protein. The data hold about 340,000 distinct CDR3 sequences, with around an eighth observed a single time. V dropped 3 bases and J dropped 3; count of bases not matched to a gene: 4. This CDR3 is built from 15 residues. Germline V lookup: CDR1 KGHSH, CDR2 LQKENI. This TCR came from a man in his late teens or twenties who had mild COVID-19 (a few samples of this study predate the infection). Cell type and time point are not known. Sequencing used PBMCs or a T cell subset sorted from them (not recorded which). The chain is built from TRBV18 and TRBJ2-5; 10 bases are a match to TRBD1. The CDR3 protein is CASSPGQGVEETQYF. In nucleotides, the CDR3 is TGTGCCAGCTCACCCGGACAGGGGGTAGAAGAGACCCAGTACTTC.